A single sample is the source of the 20 T cell receptor beta chains below, sequenced in a study of CD8+ T cells in alopecia areata. Extraction and reverse transcription of RNA yielded cDNA as the sequencing template. The method was immunoSEQ multiplex PCR; TCRdb's version includes in-frame clones alone and lacks a portion of them. The table includes about 270,000 clones, 60% detected once. Sample treatment: oral pan-JAK inhibitor, 5-10 mg twice daily. Sequencing used CD4+ T cells sorted from blood, obtained at roughly week 53, from a patient treated with tofacitinib. The receptors come from a human donor with alopecia areata.

The chain couples TRBV30 to TRBJ1-3; no reliable D call. Trimming removed 4 bases from V and 3 bases from J, with 16 bases in between. This CDR3 is 15 amino acids long. CDR1 is GTSNPN, CDR2 SVGIG, per germline (reference sequence). The DNA for the CDR3 is TGTGCCTGGACCCTGGTGTCGGGTGGTGGAAACACCATATATTTT. Translated: CAWTLVSGGGNTIYF.

Points on this clone: Additional DNA sequences in this sample encode the identical CDR3. This chain links TRBV7-2 with TRBJ2-7, with D uncertain. Germline lookup yields CDR1 SGHTA and CDR2 FQGNSA. V lost 1 base to trimming and J lost 3 bases, with 4 bases between them. This CDR3 region has 12 residues. CDR3 in DNA: TGTGCCAGCAGCTTAGTGGGCTACGAGCAGTACTTC. The encoded protein is CASSLVGYEQYF.

The chain joins TRBV4-1 to TRBJ1-1; D perhaps matches TRBD1 (5 bases). Trimming left V 1 base short and J 4 bases short, with 13 bases between. Germline CDR1 reads MGHRA; CDR2 reads YSYEKL. This CDR3 is built from 15 residues. The CDR3 bases are TGCGCCAGCAGCCAAGGGTGGGGGACGGTCACTGAAGCTTTCTTT. It translates to CASSQGWGTVTEAFF.

The J gene is TRBJ2-1, the V gene TRBV2; 7 bases agree with TRBD2. The V gene end was trimmed by 7 bases and the J gene end by 4 bases; junction bases not matched to a gene: 10. The CDR3 extends over 15 amino acids. The germline CDR1 and CDR2 sequences are SNHLY and FYNNEI. DNA for the CDR3: TGTGCCAGCAATCCAGGGCTAGCGGCGTACAATGAGCAGTTCTTC. It translates to CASNPGLAAYNEQFF. The full variable domain, with the rest looked up from reference TRBV2 and TRBJ2-1, is EPEVTQTPSHQVTQMGQEVILRCVPISNHLYFYWYRQILGQKVEFLVSFYNNEISEKSEIFDDQFSVERPDGSNFTLKIRSTKLEDSAMYFCASNPGLAAYNEQFFGPGTRLTVL.

The chain employs TRBV5-1 and TRBJ2-3; D is perhaps TRBD1 (6 bases). The CDR3 runs to 15 residues. The V gene lost 0 bases and the J gene lost 5 bases, with 13 bases spanning the gap. Germline CDR1 and CDR2: SGHRS and YFSETQ. Here the CDR3 DNA reads TGCGCCAGCAGCTTGGTAGGGGACAACCGAGATACGCAGTATTTT. Translation gives CASSLVGDNRDTQYF.

The table lists this clone with a few counts. This chain uses TRBV28 with TRBJ2-7; TRBD1 agrees at 8 bases. The CDR3 has 14 amino acids. V shed 5 bases and J 0 bases; nucleotides not matched to a gene: 3. CDR1 is MDHEN, CDR2 SYDVKM, per germline. The CDR3 DNA is TGTGCCAGCAGTCCCACAGGGGGCTCCTACGAGCAGTACTTC. Its protein is CASSPTGGSYEQYF.

There are a few counts of this clone. The chain has TRBV2 and TRBJ2-3; D remains ambiguous. The germline gives CDR1 SNHLY, CDR2 FYNNEI. V lost 1 base and J lost 2, with 7 bases in between. This CDR3 has 14 amino acids. The CDR3 DNA is TGTGCCAGCAGTGAAGGGTACCTCACAGATACGCAGTATTTT. It yields the protein CASSEGYLTDTQYF. Together with reference TRBV2 and TRBJ2-3, the CDR3 gives the full variable domain: EPEVTQTPSHQVTQMGQEVILRCVPISNHLYFYWYRQILGQKVEFLVSFYNNEISEKSEIFDDQFSVERPDGSNFTLKIRSTKLEDSAMYFCASSEGYLTDTQYFGPGTRLTVL.

The chain employs TRBV20-1 and TRBJ1-4; D is ambiguous. Trimming took 5 bases from V and 10 from J, leaving 11 bases between them. Germline V lookup: CDR1 DFQATT, CDR2 SNEGSKA (reference sequence). This CDR3 is built from 11 residues. In nucleotides, the CDR3 is TGCAGTGCTCCCAGGATGGGAAAACTGTTTTTT. Amino acids: CSAPRMGKLFF.

In its sample, this clone was seen a few times. The chain recombines TRBV30 with TRBJ2-1, with TRBD1 identical over 7 bases. The CDR3 length is 14 residues. Germline loops: CDR1 GTSNPN, CDR2 SVGIG (reference sequence). V shed 4 bases, J shed 4 bases, and the junction held 7 bases outside the gene matches. The CDR3 DNA reads TGTGCCTGGAACAGGGGAATTCGGTACAATGAGCAGTTCTTC. It is translated as CAWNRGIRYNEQFF.

This chain links TRBV30 with TRBJ1-2; no clear D. Germline V CDR1 and CDR2: GTSNPN, SVGIG (reference sequence). V lost 3 bases, J lost 0 bases, and 8 bases lay in between. The CDR3 sequence is 13 residues long. DNA of the CDR3: TGTGCCTGGAGCAGTGGGACTAACTATGGCTACACCTTC. It codes for CAWSSGTNYGYTF. The full variable domain, rest sourced from reference TRBV30 and TRBJ1-2, is SQTIHQWPATLVQPVGSPLSLECTVEGTSNPNLYWYRQAAGRGLQLLFYSVGIGQISSEVPQNLSASRPQDRQFILSSKKLLLSDSGFYLCAWSSGTNYGYTFGSGTRLTVV.

The chain carries TRBV5-1 and TRBJ2-1, with D unclear. CDR1 SGHRS and CDR2 YFSETQ come from the germline V gene. CDR3 size: 16 residues. V was clipped by 4 bases and J by 8 bases, with 22 bases between them. The CDR3, as DNA: TGCGCCAGCAGCCGGACCTTCACCGAAAATCTGGATGAGCAGTTCTTC. This encodes CASSRTFTENLDEQFF.

This chain uses TRBV9 with TRBJ2-3, with D unclear. The length of the CDR3 is 13 residues. Deletions cut 2 bases from V and 2 bases from J, with 6 bases between. Germline values: CDR1 SGDLS, CDR2 YYNGEE. CDR3 region: CASSVRPTDTQYF. DNA for the CDR3: TGTGCCAGCAGCGTGAGACCCACAGATACGCAGTATTTT.

The chain couples TRBV6-6 to TRBJ2-7, with D tentatively TRBD1 (6 bases). Trimming cost V 6 bases and J 6 bases, with 18 bases left between them. The CDR3 loop spans 14 amino acids. From germline, CDR1 is MNHNY and CDR2 SVGAGI (reference sequence). The CDR3 is CASSQEPGAGEQYF. CDR3 sequence (DNA): TGTGCCAGCAGCCAAGAACCAGGGGCGGGCGAGCAGTACTTC.

The J gene is TRBJ2-4, the V gene TRBV30; 7 nucleotides agree with TRBD1. V dropped 3 bases and J dropped 6; count of bases not matched to a gene: 5. The CDR3 totals 13 residues. Germline CDR1 is GTSNPN and CDR2 is SVGIG (reference sequence). CDR3 bases: TGTGCCTGGAGCCCGGGACAGACAAACATTCAGTACTTC. Translated, it gives CAWSPGQTNIQYF.

The V call is TRBV27, the J call TRBJ1-5, with D unresolved. Trimming took off 4 bases at V and 6 bases at J, with 13 bases between the two ends. The germline V gene has CDR1 MNHEY and CDR2 SMNVEV (reference sequence). This CDR3 contains 14 residues. The DNA for the CDR3 is TGTGCCAGCAGTTCAGAACTTAGGGTTCAGCCCCAGCATTTT. The encoded protein is CASSSELRVQPQHF.

CDR3 sequence (DNA): TGTGCCTGGAGAATGGCAGGGGGCAAGCAGTTCTTC. This encodes CAWRMAGGKQFF. This chain links TRBV30 with TRBJ2-1; 8 positions match TRBD1. Trimming cost V 3 bases and J 11 bases; bases outside gene matches: 6. The length of the CDR3 is 12 residues. The germline gives CDR1 GTSNPN, CDR2 SVGIG (reference sequence).

The rearrangement links TRBV7-2 to TRBJ1-2; maybe TRBD1 (6 bases). The V end lost 5 bases, the J end lost 1 base, and 11 bases lay between the germline ends. CDR3 length equals 14 residues. Germline V gene data show CDR1 as SGHTA and CDR2 as FQGNSA. CDR3 in DNA: TGTGCCAGCAGCCTGGACAGAAATAACTATGGCTACACCTTC. Amino acid sequence: CASSLDRNNYGYTF. The complete variable domain, with remaining parts taken from reference TRBV7-2 and TRBJ1-2, reads GAGVSQSPSNKVTEKGKDVELRCDPISGHTALYWYRQSLGQGLEFLIYFQGNSAPDKSGLPSDRFSAERTGGSVSTLTIQRTQQEDSAVYLCASSLDRNNYGYTFGSGTRLTVV.

The chain combines TRBV9 with TRBJ2-1; TRBD2 matches 8 bases. From germline, CDR1 is SGDLS and CDR2 YYNGEE. The CDR3 loop spans 12 amino acids. After removal of 0 bases from V and 12 bases from J, the junction contained 2 bases not matched to a gene. CDR3 DNA sequence: TGTGCCAGCAGCGTAGACGGACTAGCGCAGTTCTTC. This encodes CASSVDGLAQFF.

The chain carries TRBV27 and TRBJ2-6; D not resolved. Germline V gene lookup returns CDR1 MNHEY and CDR2 SMNVEV (reference sequence). With 5 bases removed from V and 4 bases from J, the gap between germline ends came to 21 bases. This CDR3 is 18 amino acids long. This CDR3 is CASSLRVLSPTGANVLTF. The CDR3 nucleotides read TGTGCCAGCAGTCTTAGAGTACTCTCTCCTACCGGGGCCAACGTCCTGACTTTC.

This clone was found a few times. The J gene is TRBJ1-4, the V gene TRBV2, with no clear D. The V end was cut by 5 bases, the J end by 4 bases, with 11 bases between. The length of the CDR3 is 14 residues. Germline values: CDR1 SNHLY, CDR2 FYNNEI. This CDR3 reads CASSRNTFNEKLFF. In DNA, the CDR3 is TGTGCCAGCAGTAGGAACACCTTTAATGAAAAACTGTTTTTT.